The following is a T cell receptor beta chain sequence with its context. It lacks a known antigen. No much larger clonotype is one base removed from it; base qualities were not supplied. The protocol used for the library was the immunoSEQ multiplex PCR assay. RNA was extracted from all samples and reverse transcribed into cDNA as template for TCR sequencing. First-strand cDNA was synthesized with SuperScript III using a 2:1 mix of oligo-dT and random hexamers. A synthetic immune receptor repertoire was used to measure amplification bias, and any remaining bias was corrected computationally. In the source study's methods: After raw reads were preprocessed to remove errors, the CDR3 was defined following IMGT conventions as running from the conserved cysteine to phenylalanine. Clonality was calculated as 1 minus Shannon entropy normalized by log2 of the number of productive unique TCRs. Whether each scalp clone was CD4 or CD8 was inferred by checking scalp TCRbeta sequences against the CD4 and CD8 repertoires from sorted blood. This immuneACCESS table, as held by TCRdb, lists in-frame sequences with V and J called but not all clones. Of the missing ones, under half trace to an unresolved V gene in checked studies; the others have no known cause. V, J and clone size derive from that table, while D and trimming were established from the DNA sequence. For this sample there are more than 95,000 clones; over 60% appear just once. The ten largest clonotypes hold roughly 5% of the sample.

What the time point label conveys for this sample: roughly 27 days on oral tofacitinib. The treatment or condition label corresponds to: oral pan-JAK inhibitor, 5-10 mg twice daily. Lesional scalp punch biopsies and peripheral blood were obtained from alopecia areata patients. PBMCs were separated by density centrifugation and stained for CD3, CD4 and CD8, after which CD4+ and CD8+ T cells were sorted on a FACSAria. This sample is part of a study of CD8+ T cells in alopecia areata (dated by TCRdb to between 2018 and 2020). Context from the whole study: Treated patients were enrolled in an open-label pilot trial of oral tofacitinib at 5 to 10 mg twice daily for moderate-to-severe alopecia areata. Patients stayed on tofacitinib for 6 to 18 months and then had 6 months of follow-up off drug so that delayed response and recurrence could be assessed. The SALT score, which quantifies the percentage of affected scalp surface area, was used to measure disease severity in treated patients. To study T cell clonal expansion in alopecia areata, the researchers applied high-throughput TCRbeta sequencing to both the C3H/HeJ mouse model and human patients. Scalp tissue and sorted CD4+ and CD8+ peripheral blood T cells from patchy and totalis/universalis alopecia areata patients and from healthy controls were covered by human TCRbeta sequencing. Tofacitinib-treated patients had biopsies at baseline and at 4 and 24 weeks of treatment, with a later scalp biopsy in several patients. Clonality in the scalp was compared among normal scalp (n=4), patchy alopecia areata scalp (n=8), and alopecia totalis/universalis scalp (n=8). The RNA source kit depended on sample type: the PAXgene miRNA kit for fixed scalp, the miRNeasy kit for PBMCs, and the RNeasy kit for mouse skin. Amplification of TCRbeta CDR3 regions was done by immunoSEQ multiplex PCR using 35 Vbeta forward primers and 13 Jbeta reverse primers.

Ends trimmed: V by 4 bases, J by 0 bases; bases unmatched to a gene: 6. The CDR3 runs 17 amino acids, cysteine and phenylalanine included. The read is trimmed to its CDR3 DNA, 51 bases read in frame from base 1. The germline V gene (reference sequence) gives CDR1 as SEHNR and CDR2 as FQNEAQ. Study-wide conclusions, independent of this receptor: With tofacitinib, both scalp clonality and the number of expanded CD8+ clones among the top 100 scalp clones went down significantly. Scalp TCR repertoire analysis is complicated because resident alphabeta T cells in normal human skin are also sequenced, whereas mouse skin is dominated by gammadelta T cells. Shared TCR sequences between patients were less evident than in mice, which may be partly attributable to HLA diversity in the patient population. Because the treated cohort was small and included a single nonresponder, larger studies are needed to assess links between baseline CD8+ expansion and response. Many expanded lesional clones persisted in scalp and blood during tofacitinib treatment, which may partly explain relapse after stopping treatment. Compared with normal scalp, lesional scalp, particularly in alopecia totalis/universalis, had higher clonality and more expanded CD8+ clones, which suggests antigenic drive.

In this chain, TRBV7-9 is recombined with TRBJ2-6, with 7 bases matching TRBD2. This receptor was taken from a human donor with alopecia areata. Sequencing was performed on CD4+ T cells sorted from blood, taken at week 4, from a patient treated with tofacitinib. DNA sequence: TGTGCCAGCAGCTCAAGCGGGACCTTCTCTGGGGCCAACGTCCTGACTTTC. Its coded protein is CASSSSGTFSGANVLTF.